This TCR beta chain is drawn from a study of PD-L1 blockade in urothelial cancer. For the study at large: At 6 weeks and at 3 weeks (second dose) after treatment start, blood was analyzed.

The trim removed 8 bases at V and 1 base at J, leaving 6 bases unmatched. Per germline, CDR1 SGHRS and CDR2 YFSETQ. CDR3 length: 15 amino acids. The sample's time point: pretreatment peripheral blood. Profiled with immunoSEQ multiplex PCR; TCRdb holds only in-frame clones, not every one. The sample contains 85,000 to 95,000 clones, 89% of which appear only once. The clonotype was recovered from a woman aged 80 or over with urothelial cancer. V and J are TRBV5-1 and TRBJ2-2; 9 nucleotides agree with TRBD2. This sample comprised PBMCs, obtained around atezolizumab (anti-PD-L1) treatment. CDR3 region: CASSGLAQNTGELFF. The DNA of the CDR3 is TGCGCCAGTTCCGGACTAGCGCAGAACACCGGGGAGCTGTTTTTT.